This T cell receptor beta chain appears in the sequencing data of a study of blood T cells in healthy people across ages. Regarding the study as a whole: It was held that the diversity estimates obtained from one million T cells were underestimates.

As to this clonotype: What it binds is not known. The junction departs from the called germline gene at one end, perhaps through a read error.

It was with a sample-barcoded 5' primer and a J-beta primer mix that a second PCR of about 6 to 11 cycles was run. Each CDR3 protein is one row after TCRdb ran MiXCR on the 5' RACE reads. The data contain approximately 770,000 distinct CDR3 sequences, roughly 60% of them seen just once; the ten biggest clones take up about 20%. Germline lookup yields CDR1 LGHDT and CDR2 YNNKEL (reference sequence). This CDR3 spans 17 amino acids. The sample taken for sequencing was blood. This chain connects TRBV3-1 to TRBJ2-6; 7 nucleotides agree with TRBD1. The sequence came from a man under 40 in good health. The CDR3 bases are TGTGTCAGCAGCCCCGGGACAGACGGTTCTGGGGCCAACGTCCTGACTTTC. The encoded protein is CVSSPGTDGSGANVLTF.